The rows below give T cell receptor beta chains drawn from one sample of a study of memory CD4+ T cells and cytomegalovirus serostatus. Generated by immunoSEQ multiplex PCR, the TCRdb table keeps only in-frame clones and is missing some. In the table there are around 57,000 clones, 80% of which are singletons. Material: memory CD4+ T cells from blood. These receptors all come from an adult in good health and CMV-seronegative. Some clones in this sample may be carry-over from other donors' samples. Each CDR3 is given with its conserved first and last residue. The order of the fields is V gene, J gene, clone size, CDR3 protein. Size tells how often a clone was seen (once, few, many) or the class of an expanded clone, and some rows leave it out.

TRBV18	TRBJ2-1	.	CASSPRSRGGQYEQFF
TRBV2	TRBJ1-1	.	CASRPHRDNTEAFF
TRBV19	TRBJ1-5	.	CASSNRGTGGEYSNQPQHF
TRBV6-1	TRBJ2-1	.	CASSEGRRQFF
TRBV6-1	TRBJ1-3	.	CASSVTGAINTIYF
TRBV7-9	TRBJ1-1	once	CASTKDSPGTEAFF
TRBV6-6	TRBJ2-2	.	CASSYSGGDSTGELFF
TRBV7-9	TRBJ2-7	.	CASSLVAGTEQYF
TRBV10-3	TRBJ2-4	.	CATTEGARAKNIQYF
TRBV30	TRBJ1-4	.	CAWSRGGAANEKLFF
TRBV2	TRBJ1-5	.	CASSTDSNQPQHF
TRBV9	TRBJ1-2	.	CASSQGQGYGYTF
TRBV6-1	TRBJ1-1	few	CASSRTGPNTEAFF
TRBV5-1	TRBJ1-6	few	CASGTGVSPLHF
TRBV27	TRBJ1-2	.	CASSLQPNYGYTF
TRBV18	TRBJ2-2	.	CASSPNTLAGEGGELFF
TRBV6-4	TRBJ2-3	.	CASSVAGGPDTQYF
TRBV2	TRBJ1-6	.	CASRPGLSGSYNSPLHF
TRBV29-1	TRBJ1-2	.	CSVIGQDYGYTF
TRBV4-3	TRBJ2-7	.	CASSQGLSYEQYF
TRBV28	TRBJ2-6	.	CASSLSGVSGANVLTF
TRBV28	TRBJ1-5	.	CASRGRSSNQPQHF
TRBV9	TRBJ2-1	.	CASSARLAGGINYNEQFF
TRBV4-3	TRBJ2-3	.	CASSQDLPGLFSQSDTQYF
TRBV7-8	TRBJ2-4	.	CASSYYLRRGNIQYF
TRBV7-2	TRBJ2-7	.	CASSFKQGGYEQYF
TRBV4-1	TRBJ1-3	.	CASSQVGSGNTIYF